This T cell receptor (beta chain) comes out of a study of blood T cell repertoires in COVID-19. As for the study in general: PBMCs, B-cell-depleted T cells, or T cells were the source of the cDNA or gDNA that made up the material.

CDR1 is LNHNV and CDR2 is YYDKDF in the germline V gene (reference sequence). CDR3 length: 16 residues. V lost 2 bases, J lost 0 bases, and 11 bases lay in between. As handled by the study authors: Quantification of nucleated cells was approximated via reference gene primer amplification. Data came from immunoSEQ multiplex PCR; TCRdb stores just in-frame clones and leaves some out. The DNA gave D and trimming, while V, J and clone size come from that table. The sample contains a few hundred thousand clones, around 90% of which appear only once. Participant reports of clinical history set cohort assignment.

The TCR comes from a woman aged 18-35 years with acute COVID-19. Material: PBMCs or T cells enriched from blood (not recorded which). The J gene is TRBJ2-1, the V gene TRBV15, with D possibly TRBD2 on 5 matching bases. CDR3 protein: CATSRSIGSSYNEQFF. In nucleotides, the CDR3 is TGTGCCACCAGCAGATCCATAGGGAGCTCCTACAATGAGCAGTTCTTC.